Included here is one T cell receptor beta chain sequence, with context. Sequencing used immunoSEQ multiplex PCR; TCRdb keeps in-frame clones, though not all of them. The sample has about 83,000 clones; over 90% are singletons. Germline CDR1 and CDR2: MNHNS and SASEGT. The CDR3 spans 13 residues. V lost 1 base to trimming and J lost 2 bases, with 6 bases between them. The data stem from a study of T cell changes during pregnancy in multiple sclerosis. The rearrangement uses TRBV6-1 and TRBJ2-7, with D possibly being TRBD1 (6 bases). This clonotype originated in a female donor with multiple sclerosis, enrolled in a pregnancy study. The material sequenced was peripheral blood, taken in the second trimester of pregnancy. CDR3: CASSEDRAYEQYF. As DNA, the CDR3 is TGTGCCAGCAGTGAAGACAGGGCCTACGAGCAGTACTTC.